This T cell receptor beta chain was obtained from a study of shared clonotypes between healthy human individuals. The study, taken as a whole, reports: Genetic and exposure-history diversity was limited by the small donor number. Though the depth was large, rarefaction showed that sorted-subset sequencing was incomplete.

The naive CD8 subset, CD45RO-negative cells positively selected for CCR7, excluded terminally differentiated effector memory CD45RA+ cells. The donor cohort consisted entirely of Caucasian adults residing in Nashville, Tennessee. Deep-level settings were used for running the assay. Clones were sequenced by immunoSEQ multiplex PCR, and TCRdb holds only the in-frame ones, with some missing. Of around 2.1 million clones in the sample, about 92% are singletons; the top ten hold more than 1.5%. As concerns this clone: Its antigen is currently unknown.

Trimming cost V 0 bases and J 11 bases, with 8 bases left between them. This CDR3 is 11 amino acids long. In germline, CDR1 is DFQATT, CDR2 SNEGSKA (reference sequence). The chain couples TRBV20-1 to TRBJ1-5, with no clear D. Specimen: naive CD8+ T cells from PBMCs. The receptor was derived from a young man in good health. Some clones in this sample may be carry-over from other donors' samples. In DNA form, the CDR3 reads TGCAGTGCTAGAGACCCTTGGTCCCAGCATTTT. It specifies CSARDPWSQHF.